These 6 T cell receptor beta chains came from one sample sequenced in a study of technical replicates of blood from several donors. TCRdb's table, derived via immunoSEQ multiplex PCR, lists solely in-frame clones and lacks some. The sample comprises 70,000 or so clones, over 80% of which are singletons, and over 0.35% rests with the top ten. The sequenced material came from T cells isolated from PBMCs. These receptors were taken from a human donor in good health.

This sequence joins TRBV6-5 and TRBJ1-2; 7 nucleotides align to TRBD1. The CDR3 contains 14 residues. From germline, CDR1 is MNHEY and CDR2 SVGAGI. The trim removed 5 bases at V and 4 bases at J, leaving 7 bases unmatched. The CDR3 coding sequence is TGTGCCAGCAGTCGGATGGACAGGCTCTATGGCTACACCTTC. Amino acid sequence: CASSRMDRLYGYTF.

This clone was counted a single time. The V gene is TRBV19, the J gene TRBJ2-1; D gene ambiguous. Germline assignment: CDR1 LNHDA and CDR2 SQIVND (reference sequence). The ends were cut back, 1 base at V and 1 base at J, with 14 bases in the middle. The CDR3 loop spans 17 amino acids. The CDR3 is CASSIALGVGSYNEQFF. In nucleotides, the CDR3 is TGTGCCAGTAGTATAGCCCTAGGAGTGGGTTCCTACAATGAGCAGTTCTTC.

The CDR3 protein is CAGGTGGSYEQYF. As DNA, the CDR3 is TGTGCCGGCGGGACAGGGGGCTCTTACGAGCAGTACTTC. The gene calls are TRBV30 and TRBJ2-7; 12 nucleotides align to TRBD1. Trimming removed 8 bases from V and 4 bases from J; junction bases left unmatched: 6. The CDR3 is 13 amino acids. The germline V gene encodes CDR1 GTSNPN and CDR2 SVGIG (reference sequence). Variable domain in full (rest from reference TRBV30 and TRBJ2-7): SQTIHQWPATLVQPVGSPLSLECTVEGTSNPNLYWYRQAAGRGLQLLFYSVGIGQISSEVPQNLSASRPQDRQFILSSKKLLLSDSGFYLCAGGTGGSYEQYFGPGTRLTVT.

The chain links TRBV28 to TRBJ2-2; a possible D gene is TRBD1 (5 bases). Trimming pared 10 bases from V and 0 bases from J, leaving 12 bases between. The CDR3 length is 14 residues. From germline, CDR1 is MDHEN and CDR2 SYDVKM. The CDR3, as DNA: TGTGCCACCCAGGGTGGGACGAACACCGGGGAGCTGTTTTTT. Translating gives CATQGGTNTGELFF.

This chain uses TRBV15 with TRBJ1-1; D not certain. In germline, CDR1 is LNHNV, CDR2 YYDKDF (reference sequence). The CDR3 runs to 13 residues. The germline V and J ends were trimmed by 3 bases and 4 bases, with 9 bases remaining between them. CDR3 nucleotides: TGTGCCACCAGCAGCGAGACACTCACTGAAGCTTTCTTT. Its translation is CATSSETLTEAFF.

The genes are TRBV7-2 and TRBJ1-1, with unresolved D. Germline CDR1 SGHTA, CDR2 FQGNSA. The CDR3 length is 11 residues. The V and J ends lost 5 bases and 7 bases respectively, with 8 bases between them. The CDR3 reads CASSVTIEAFF. The CDR3 bases are TGTGCCAGCAGCGTGACAATTGAAGCTTTCTTT.